One and the same sample provided the 4 T cell receptor beta chains below, sequenced in a study of T cell responses to AZD1222 COVID-19 vaccine. TCRdb keeps only in-frame clones here, not all; method: immunoSEQ multiplex PCR. The sample carries roughly 180,000 clones, about 90% recorded once. Sample: peripheral blood, taken 28 days after the second AZD1222 dose. Receptors originate from an adult who received the AZD1222 COVID-19 vaccine.

This clone was found once. V is TRBV28 and J is TRBJ1-1; D may be TRBD1 (5 bases). This CDR3 comprises 12 residues. V was shortened by 2 bases and J by 8 bases, with 9 bases between the two germline ends. Germline CDR1 reads MDHEN; CDR2 reads SYDVKM. This CDR3 reads CASSLPRDEAFF. DNA for the CDR3: TGTGCCAGCAGTTTACCCCGGGACGAAGCTTTCTTT.

The rearrangement joins TRBV7-9 to TRBJ2-3; maybe TRBD2 (6 bases). V gave up 5 bases and J gave up 2 bases, with 20 bases separating them. CDR3 length: 17 amino acids. Germline values: CDR1 SEHNR, CDR2 FQNEAQ (reference sequence). The CDR3 DNA follows: TGTGCCAGCAGCCCTAGGGGAGGCGGGACGAACACAGATACGCAGTATTTT. This translates into CASSPRGGGTNTDTQYF.

CDR3 in amino acids: CASSQDLGTSHNEQFF. The CDR3 DNA reads TGTGCCAGCAGCCAGGACCTAGGCACGTCTCACAATGAGCAGTTCTTC. This sequence joins TRBV4-2 and TRBJ2-1; D unclear. The CDR3 runs 16 residues. The V and J ends lost 3 bases and 5 bases respectively, with 17 bases between them. The germline V gene encodes CDR1 LGHNA and CDR2 YNFKEQ.

This chain uses TRBV4-3 with TRBJ2-7, with D possibly TRBD2 on 5 matching bases. Per the germline V gene, CDR1 is LGHNA and CDR2 is YSLEER. The CDR3 runs to 17 residues. V lost 2 bases and J lost 2, with 19 bases in between. Written as DNA, the CDR3 is TGCGCCAGCAGCCAAACTCTCTATGCGGGCACCACCTACGAGCAGTACTTC. Protein sequence: CASSQTLYAGTTYEQYF.